The 20 T cell receptor beta chains given below trace back to one sample, sequenced in a study of blood T cell repertoires in COVID-19. The protocol was immunoSEQ multiplex PCR, while the TCRdb copy is restricted to in-frame clones and leaves out a portion. This table holds 100,000 or so clones, 75% to 90% found once. The specimen sequenced was peripheral blood. The source is a woman at least 80 years old with acute or convalescent COVID-19.

The chain employs TRBV10-3 and TRBJ2-1; 11 bases are a match to TRBD1. Germline trimming cut 6 bases from V and 3 bases from J; bases unmatched to any gene: 10. The CDR3 has 17 amino acids. From germline, CDR1 is ENHRY and CDR2 SYGVKD. The CDR3 DNA reads TGTGCCATCAGGGGACAGGGGGTAAACACTAACTACAATGAGCAGTTCTTC. It codes for CAIRGQGVNTNYNEQFF.

The rearrangement uses TRBV30 and TRBJ1-4; D is unresolved. The CDR3 runs 12 residues. The V gene's germline CDR1 is GTSNPN and CDR2 SVGIG (reference sequence). In DNA form, the CDR3 reads TGTGTACTCGGGGCAACTAATGAAAAACTGTTTTTT. It translates to CVLGATNEKLFF.

This clone was counted a single time. This rearrangement joins TRBV18 to TRBJ2-2; 7 nucleotides match TRBD1. The germline gives CDR1 KGHSH, CDR2 LQKENI. V shed 1 base, J shed 6 bases, and the junction held 11 bases outside the gene matches. The CDR3 runs 17 residues. The CDR3 here is CASSPRKDRVQAGELFF. The CDR3 region has the DNA TGTGCCAGCTCACCACGCAAAGACAGGGTTCAGGCCGGGGAGCTGTTTTTT.

The chain couples TRBV11-2 to TRBJ2-7; D is undetermined. Germline values: CDR1 SGHAT, CDR2 FQNNGV. The CDR3 has 13 residues. The V and J ends lost 0 bases and 3 bases respectively, with 6 bases between them. The CDR3 spells CASSLDMYYEQYF. In DNA form, the CDR3 reads TGTGCCAGCAGCTTAGATATGTACTACGAGCAGTACTTC.

The chain is built from TRBV2 and TRBJ1-3, with TRBD1 matching 7 bases. The trim removed 3 bases at V and 3 bases at J, leaving 5 bases unmatched. The germline CDR1 and CDR2 sequences are SNHLY and FYNNEI. The CDR3 runs to 15 residues. The CDR3 region has the DNA TGTGCCAGCAGTGAGGGGGACAGAATTGGAAACACCATATATTTT. Translating it yields CASSEGDRIGNTIYF.

In this sample, this clone turned up a few times. The V call is TRBV3-1 (or the pseudogene TRBV3-2), the J call TRBJ2-2; D might be TRBD1 (6 bases). Trimming pared 0 bases from V and 6 bases from J, leaving 17 bases between. The CDR3 extends over 17 amino acids. The germline CDR1 and CDR2 sequences are LGHDT and YNNKEL (reference sequence). DNA for the CDR3: TGTGCCAGCAGCCAAGATTATCAGGGGACACACGCCGGGGAGCTGTTTTTT. Residues: CASSQDYQGTHAGELFF.

In this sample, this clone turned up once. The J gene is TRBJ1-5, the V gene TRBV27; 7 nucleotides align to TRBD1. Germline CDR1 and CDR2: MNHEY and SMNVEV (reference sequence). The CDR3 contains 15 residues. V was clipped by 2 bases and J by 5 bases; unmatched bases: 6. The CDR3 nucleotides read TGTGCCAGCAGTTTAGGGCAGGGGGTCTATCAGCCCCAGCATTTT. Translating it yields CASSLGQGVYQPQHF.

The chain joins TRBV7-6 to TRBJ2-1, with 8 bases aligning to TRBD1. Germline values: CDR1 SGHVS, CDR2 FNYEAQ. V was clipped by 2 bases and J by 2 bases; unmatched bases: 2. This CDR3 comprises 15 residues. CDR3 region: CASSLRDRTYNEQFF. The CDR3 nucleotides are TGTGCCAGCAGCTTAAGGGACAGGACCTACAATGAGCAGTTCTTC.

This clone was seen a handful of times. The chain combines TRBV10-2 with TRBJ1-5, with 8 bases aligning to TRBD1. Germline CDR1 WSHSY, CDR2 SAAADI. The CDR3 spans 14 residues. Germline trimming cut 7 bases from V and 6 bases from J; bases unmatched to any gene: 8. CDR3 in DNA: TGCGCCAGCATGGGACAGGAGGGGGGTCAGCCCCAGCATTTT. It codes for CASMGQEGGQPQHF.

CDR3 residues: CASRTAGEAFF. The CDR3 DNA is TGTGCCAGCAGAACGGCCGGGGAAGCTTTCTTT. The chain combines TRBV6-5 with TRBJ1-1; D unclear. The CDR3 runs 11 residues. Trimming stripped 6 bases from V and 8 bases from J, with 10 bases between. Germline CDR1 and CDR2: MNHEY and SVGAGI.

This rearrangement joins TRBV7-2 to TRBJ2-1, with a weak D call TRBD1 (6 bases). The length of the CDR3 is 16 residues. Germline V CDR1 and CDR2: SGHTA, FQGNSA. V was trimmed by 5 bases and J by 7 bases, leaving 21 bases between them. This chain's CDR3 is CASSLYVGGGLNEQFF. The DNA of the CDR3 is TGTGCCAGCAGCCTATATGTCGGTGGGGGCCTGAATGAGCAGTTCTTC. The complete variable domain, with remaining parts taken from reference TRBV7-2 and TRBJ2-1, reads GAGVSQSPSNKVTEKGKDVELRCDPISGHTALYWYRQSLGQGLEFLIYFQGNSAPDKSGLPSDRFSAERTGGSVSTLTIQRTQQEDSAVYLCASSLYVGGGLNEQFFGPGTRLTVL.

This clone was seen just once. The V call is TRBV5-1, the J call TRBJ2-5; TRBD1 matches at 10 bases. The CDR3 runs 14 residues. The V segment lost 4 bases and the J segment 4 bases; nucleotides outside the gene matches: 4. The V gene's germline CDR1 is SGHRS and CDR2 YFSETQ. In DNA, the CDR3 is TGCGCCAGCAGCATGGGACAGGGGAGAGAGACCCAGTACTTC. The encoded protein is CASSMGQGRETQYF.

The chain recombines TRBV15 with TRBJ2-3, with 8 bases aligning to TRBD2. The length of the CDR3 is 15 residues. Germline loops: CDR1 LNHNV, CDR2 YYDKDF (reference sequence). After removal of 0 bases from V and 4 bases from J, the junction contained 3 bases not matched to a gene. The CDR3 DNA is TGTGCCACCAGCAGAGAGGGCGGGGGGTCAGATACGCAGTATTTT. Amino acid sequence: CATSREGGGSDTQYF.

The chain uses TRBV6-4 and TRBJ2-7; a weak D match, TRBD2 (6 bases). Germline CDR1 MRHNA, CDR2 SNTAGT. This CDR3 comprises 16 residues. V was trimmed by 6 bases and J by 3 bases, leaving 21 bases between them. The CDR3 loop reads CASSEGPSARGYEQYF. In DNA form, the CDR3 reads TGTGCCAGCAGCGAGGGGCCTAGCGCCCGAGGCTACGAGCAGTACTTC.

This sequence joins TRBV5-1 and TRBJ1-1; 8 nucleotides align to TRBD1. Germline CDR1 is SGHRS and CDR2 is YFSETQ. Unmatched junction bases numbered 1, after V lost 0 bases and J lost 0 bases. The length of the CDR3 is 15 residues. The CDR3 nucleotides read TGCGCCAGCAGCTTGGCGGGACAGGTGAACACTGAAGCTTTCTTT. This codes for CASSLAGQVNTEAFF.

V is TRBV27 and J is TRBJ1-5, with 8 bases fitting TRBD1. This CDR3 has 14 amino acids. With V trimmed by 5 bases and J by 9 bases, 9 bases remained unmatched. Germline CDR1 MNHEY, CDR2 SMNVEV (reference sequence). The DNA of the CDR3 is TGTGCCAGCAGTCTAGGACAGGGCATTCCGCCCCAGCATTTT. Its translation is CASSLGQGIPPQHF.

The chain employs TRBV18 and TRBJ2-7; perhaps TRBD2 as D (6 bases). Germline CDR1 and CDR2: KGHSH and LQKENI. V was shortened by 1 base and J by 4 bases, with 11 bases between the two germline ends. This CDR3 region has 14 residues. The CDR3 spells CASSPLADQYEQYF. The CDR3 DNA reads TGTGCCAGCTCACCACTAGCGGACCAGTACGAGCAGTACTTC.

The chain employs TRBV19 and TRBJ1-4, with D perhaps matching TRBD1 (6 bases). The CDR3 is 13 amino acids. Germline V CDR1 and CDR2: LNHDA, SQIVND (reference sequence). The V end was cut by 5 bases, the J end by 6 bases, with 10 bases between. DNA for the CDR3: TGTGCCAGTAGTGAACAGGGTTATGAAAAACTGTTTTTT. Encoded protein: CASSEQGYEKLFF. Drawing the rest from reference TRBV19 and TRBJ1-4, the complete variable domain is DGGITQSPKYLFRKEGQNVTLSCEQNLNHDAMYWYRQDPGQGLRLIYYSQIVNDFQKGDIAEGYSVSREKKESFPLTVTSAQKNPTAFYLCASSEQGYEKLFFGSGTQLSVL.

This chain uses TRBV19 with TRBJ2-1; D possibly corresponds to TRBD2 (6 bases). V lost 5 bases to trimming and J lost 6 bases, with 11 bases between them. Germline assignment: CDR1 LNHDA and CDR2 SQIVND (reference sequence). The length of the CDR3 is 13 residues. CDR3 in amino acids: CASSWDWTNEQFF. CDR3 DNA sequence: TGTGCCAGTAGTTGGGACTGGACCAATGAGCAGTTCTTC.

The chain uses TRBV12-5 and TRBJ1-2, with TRBD1 as a possible D gene (6 bases). The germline CDR1 and CDR2 sequences are LGHNT and FRNRAP. V lost 5 bases and J lost 2, with 6 bases in between. This CDR3 has 12 residues. CDR3 region: CASGTGNYGYTF. The CDR3 bases are TGTGCTAGTGGTACAGGGAACTATGGCTACACCTTC.